These T cell receptor beta chains were read from a single sample in a study of identical twins. TCRdb analysed the 5' RACE reads with MiXCR anew, one entry per CDR3 protein. Of approximately 210,000 distinct CDR3 sequences listed, 6% to 7% were seen once; the top ten hold approximately 15%. These sequences were also reported in another study, on T cells expressing NK-cell markers.

The sequencing sample was made of CD8+ T cells sorted from blood. These TCRs come from a young woman in good health. Each CDR3 is given with its conserved first and last residue. The D gene is left open where the match is weak. Some rows mark clone size as missing; the rest say once, few, many or name a class of expanded clone.

J gene: TRBJ2-1; D gene: TRBD1; V gene: TRBV5-4; clone size: few; CDR3 protein: CASIRTGDYNEQFF; CDR3 DNA: TGTGCCAGCATCCGGACAGGAGACTACAATGAGCAGTTCTTC
J gene: TRBJ1-1; D gene: .; V gene: TRBV2; clone size: few; CDR3 protein: CASLRVMNTEAFF; CDR3 DNA: TGTGCCAGCCTCAGGGTCATGAACACTGAAGCTTTCTTT
J gene: TRBJ1-1; D gene: .; V gene: TRBV7-9; clone size: few; CDR3 protein: CASSLGSQEAFF; CDR3 DNA: TGTGCCAGCAGCTTGGGGAGTCAGGAAGCTTTCTTT
J gene: TRBJ1-1; D gene: .; V gene: TRBV27; clone size: many; CDR3 protein: CASSLGGYGYTEAFF; CDR3 DNA: TGTGCCAGCAGTTTAGGCGGGTACGGGTACACTGAAGCTTTCTTT
J gene: TRBJ2-3; D gene: .; V gene: TRBV15; clone size: many; CDR3 protein: CATSRAAELTDTQYF; CDR3 DNA: TGTGCCACCAGCAGAGCGGCGGAGCTCACAGATACGCAGTATTTT
J gene: TRBJ2-1; D gene: TRBD2; V gene: TRBV7-6; clone size: many; CDR3 protein: CASSLGERTSGEQFF; CDR3 DNA: TGTGCCAGCAGCTTAGGTGAACGGACTAGCGGGGAGCAGTTCTTC
J gene: TRBJ2-7; D gene: .; V gene: TRBV20-1; clone size: few; CDR3 protein: CSARDSGDDYEQYF; CDR3 DNA: TGCAGTGCTAGAGATTCGGGAGACGACTACGAGCAGTACTTC
J gene: TRBJ2-2; D gene: .; V gene: TRBV9; clone size: many; CDR3 protein: CASSVEEYTGELFF; CDR3 DNA: TGTGCCAGCAGCGTAGAGGAGTACACCGGGGAGCTGTTTTTT
J gene: TRBJ1-1; D gene: TRBD1; V gene: TRBV12-3/TRBV12-4; clone size: many; CDR3 protein: CASSPDRGAIAFF; CDR3 DNA: TGTGCCAGCAGTCCGGACAGGGGTGCGATTGCTTTCTTT
J gene: TRBJ1-4; D gene: TRBD1; V gene: TRBV7-9; clone size: .; CDR3 protein: CASSSTLGTGNEKLFF; CDR3 DNA: TGTGCCAGCAGCTCGACTTTAGGGACAGGGAATGAAAAACTGTTTTTT
J gene: TRBJ1-1; D gene: TRBD1; V gene: TRBV27; clone size: .; CDR3 protein: CASSLLSGQGSEAFF; CDR3 DNA: TGTGCCAGCAGTTTATTATCGGGACAGGGATCTGAAGCTTTCTTT
J gene: TRBJ2-1; D gene: TRBD2; V gene: TRBV29-1; clone size: .; CDR3 protein: CSVEFTAGYNEQFF; CDR3 DNA: TGCAGCGTTGAGTTTACAGCGGGGTATAATGAGCAGTTCTTC